A selection of T cell receptor beta chains follows, all from one sample in a study of cytomegalovirus exposure and HLA in healthy donors. Sequencing was performed with immunoSEQ multiplex PCR; in TCRdb, only in-frame clones are kept and a portion is missing. The data contain fewer than 250,000 clones, about 75% of them singletons. The material sequenced was PBMCs. Receptor source: a young man in good health and CMV-seronegative. Each CDR3 is given with its conserved first and last residue. The D gene is left open where the match is weak. The size entry is marked missing in some rows and otherwise reads once, few, many or a size class.

NA TRBD1 TRBJ1-2 TRBV5-1 14 CASSPDRGLDGYTF TGCGCCAGCAGCCCAGACAGGGGGCTCGATGGCTACACCTTC
NA TRBD1 TRBJ2-5 TRBV4-3 15 CASSQDWTGGETQYF TGCGCCAGCAGCCAAGATTGGACAGGGGGGGAGACCCAGTACTTC
NA TRBD1 TRBJ2-7 TRBV6-6 14 CASSYSTGLGEQYF TGTGCCAGCAGTTACTCGACAGGGTTGGGCGAGCAGTACTTC
NA TRBD2 TRBJ2-3 TRBV5-1 16 CASSFATSGGTDTQYF TGCGCCAGCAGCTTCGCGACTAGCGGGGGCACAGATACGCAGTATTTT
NA NA TRBJ1-3 TRBV7-9 18 CASSLKSRGGSSGNTIYF TGTGCCAGCAGCTTAAAGTCGAGGGGGGGCAGCTCTGGAAACACCATATATTTT
NA TRBD1 TRBJ1-2 TRBV6-6 15 CASSFGDRLNYGYTF TGTGCCAGCAGTTTTGGGGACAGGTTGAACTATGGCTACACCTTC
NA NA TRBJ2-3 TRBV9 18 CASSARALGDRAKDTQYF TGTGCCAGCAGCGCTAGGGCCCTAGGGGATCGGGCGAAAGATACGCAGTATTTT
NA TRBD1 TRBJ2-3 TRBV5-1 18 CASSLDPGQSRYTDTQYF TGCGCCAGCAGCTTGGATCCGGGACAGAGTCGCTACACAGATACGCAGTATTTT
NA TRBD1 TRBJ2-7 TRBV4-3 15 CASSQMGTGCSEQYF TGCGCCAGCAGCCAAATGGGGACAGGGTGCTCCGAGCAGTACTTC
few TRBD1 TRBJ1-1 TRBV6-5 13 CASTRQGYTEAFF TGTGCCTCAACTAGACAGGGGTACACTGAAGCTTTCTTT
NA NA TRBJ1-1 TRBV6-6 15 CASRLWGTKNTEAFF TGTGCCAGCAGGTTATGGGGGACAAAGAACACTGAAGCTTTCTTT
few NA TRBJ2-2 TRBV27 13 CASSPTGTGELFF TGTGCCAGCAGTCCTACAGGGACCGGGGAGCTGTTTTTT
NA TRBD1 TRBJ2-7 TRBV7-8 14 CASTPTGGGYEQYF TGTGCCAGCACTCCGACAGGGGGTGGCTACGAGCAGTACTTC
NA TRBD1 TRBJ1-2 TRBV19 13 CASLRTGSYGYTF TGTGCCAGTCTTCGGACAGGGAGTTATGGCTACACCTTC
NA TRBD2 TRBJ2-3 TRBV5-1 16 CASSSGLAGFPDTQYF TGCGCCAGCAGCTCGGGACTAGCGGGGTTTCCAGATACGCAGTATTTT
once NA TRBJ1-5 TRBV5-8 15 CASSKQVQKRLPQHF TGTGCCAGCAGCAAACAGGTCCAGAAGAGACTTCCCCAGCATTTT
NA TRBD1 TRBJ2-3 TRBV11-3 14 CASTRDSATDTQYF TGTGCCAGCACCCGGGACAGCGCCACAGATACGCAGTATTTT
NA TRBD1 TRBJ1-4 TRBV5-1 14 CASSLGQGGEKLFF TGCGCCAGCAGCCTGGGACAGGGCGGTGAAAAACTGTTTTTT
NA TRBD2 TRBJ2-5 TRBV19 20 CASSGPLLAGGPPMSETQYF TGTGCCAGTAGTGGCCCCCTACTAGCGGGAGGGCCCCCGATGTCGGAGACCCAGTACTTC
NA TRBD2 TRBJ2-3 TRBV7-9 18 CASSLPPRLAGVVDTQYF TGTGCCAGCAGCTTACCCCCCAGACTAGCGGGAGTCGTAGATACGCAGTATTTT
NA NA TRBJ1-2 TRBV5-1 16 CASSSPAGSRSIGYTF TGCGCCAGCAGCTCACCCGCGGGGTCACGTTCTATTGGCTACACCTTC
NA NA TRBJ2-2 TRBV19 16 CASSPVQGPGTGELFF TGTGCCAGTAGTCCTGTACAGGGACCCGGCACCGGGGAGCTGTTTTTT
NA NA TRBJ2-5 TRBV7-3 14 CASSLSGLGETQYF TGTGCCAGCAGCTTATCGGGACTGGGAGAGACCCAGTACTTC
NA NA TRBJ2-3 TRBV5-4 14 CVSYPQAGTDTQYF TGTGTCAGCTACCCACAGGCGGGCACAGATACGCAGTATTTT
NA TRBD2 TRBJ2-3 TRBV5-4 16 CASSGDSGRRADTQYF TGTGCCAGCAGCGGTGATAGCGGGAGACGGGCAGATACGCAGTATTTT
NA NA TRBJ1-5 TRBV19 14 CASSRRQGNQPQHF TGTGCCAGTAGTCGACGTCAGGGGAATCAGCCCCAGCATTTT
NA NA TRBJ2-1 TRBV27 17 CASSWRADVVTSNEQFF TGTGCCAGCAGTTGGAGGGCCGACGTGGTTACCTCTAATGAGCAGTTCTTC
NA NA TRBJ2-2 TRBV6-4 14 CASREIQGTGELFF TGTGCCAGCAGGGAAATACAGGGCACCGGGGAGCTGTTTTTT
NA TRBD1 TRBJ1-5 TRBV29-1 14 CSVMDRESNQPQHF TGCAGCGTGATGGACAGGGAGAGCAATCAGCCCCAGCATTTT
NA NA TRBJ2-3 TRBV19 13 CASSTGGVDTQYF TGTGCCAGTAGTACGGGGGGCGTAGATACGCAGTATTTT
NA NA TRBJ2-3 TRBV11-2 14 CASSLQRSTDTQYF TGTGCCAGCAGCTTACAGCGGAGCACAGATACGCAGTATTTT